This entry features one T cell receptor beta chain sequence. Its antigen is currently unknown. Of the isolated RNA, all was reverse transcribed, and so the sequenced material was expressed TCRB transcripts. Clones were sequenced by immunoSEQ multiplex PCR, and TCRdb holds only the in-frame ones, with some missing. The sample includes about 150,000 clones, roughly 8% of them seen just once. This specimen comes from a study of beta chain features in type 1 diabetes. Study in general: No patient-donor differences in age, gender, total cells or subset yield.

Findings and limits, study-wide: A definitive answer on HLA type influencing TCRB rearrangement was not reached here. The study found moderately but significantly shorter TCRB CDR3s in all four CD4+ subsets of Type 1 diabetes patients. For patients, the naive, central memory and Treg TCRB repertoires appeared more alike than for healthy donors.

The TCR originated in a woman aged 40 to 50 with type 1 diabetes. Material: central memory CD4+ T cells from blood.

The CDR3: CASRRTGVSEAFF. DNA of the CDR3: TGTGCCAGCAGACGGACAGGGGTCAGTGAAGCTTTCTTT. This chain uses TRBV6-5 with TRBJ1-1, with TRBD1 identical over 9 bases. The CDR3 consists of 13 residues. In germline, CDR1 is MNHEY, CDR2 SVGAGI. After removal of 6 bases from V and 7 bases from J, the junction contained 6 bases not matched to a gene.